This record concerns one TCR beta chain sequence. Its antigen remains unidentified. This record comes from a study of T-cell reconstitution after alpha-beta-depleted transplantation in children. Study results and caveats: Recipient T cells and thymic progenitors that survived were the source of the high TCRbeta diversity seen at day 60 in some patients.

TCRbeta library preparation incorporated unique molecular identifiers. Using its own MiXCR run on the PCR reads, TCRdb lists one record per CDR3 protein. The top ten clones hold roughly a quarter of a sample with roughly 280,000 distinct CDR3 sequences, 11% of them seen once. Trimming pared 6 bases from V and 3 bases from J, leaving 15 bases between. Per the germline V gene, CDR1 is KGHSH and CDR2 is LQKENI. The CDR3 runs to 15 residues. The V and J genes are TRBV18 and TRBJ1-3, with D possibly matching TRBD1 (5 bases). The specimen was peripheral blood, collected 180 days after TCRalphabeta/CD19-depleted stem cell transplant. This clonotype was obtained from a male patient between 2 and 10 years old who had a stem cell transplant for chronic granulomatous disease, so the T cells may come from the graft donor. The CDR3 reads CASSATQGFGNTIYF. The CDR3 nucleotides read TGTGCCAGCTCGGCCACCCAGGGCTTTGGAAACACCATATATTTT.